This entry lists 17 T cell receptor beta chains sequenced from one sample in a study of T cells in Graves' hyperthyroidism and ophthalmopathy. TCR beta CDR3 regions were amplified from RNA transcripts. During a first-round RT-PCR of the TCR CDR3, the HTBI primer set was used. MiXCR, run by TCRdb on the multiplex PCR reads, gives a single entry per CDR3 protein. The sample lists under 600,000 distinct CDR3 sequences, about a sixth occurring once. The sample consisted of blood. These receptors were collected from a woman in her thirties or forties with Graves' ophthalmopathy.

Ten or more counts support this clonotype. The chain combines TRBV28 with TRBJ2-7, with 7 bases identical to TRBD2. Germline V gives CDR1 MDHEN, CDR2 SYDVKM. The CDR3 consists of 13 residues. The V segment lost 4 bases and the J segment 6 bases; nucleotides outside the gene matches: 6. CDR3 region: CASSWGGESEQYF. CDR3 sequence (DNA): TGTGCCAGCAGTTGGGGGGGTGAGTCCGAGCAGTACTTC. Filled out from reference TRBV28 and TRBJ2-7, the complete variable domain reads DVKVTQSSRYLVKRTGEKVFLECVQDMDHENMFWYRQDPGLGLRLIYFSYDVKMKEKGDIPEGYSVSREKKERFSLILESASTNQTSMYLCASSWGGESEQYFGPGTRLTVT.

About this clonotype: A much larger clonotype is one base distant, so this may be a read error. The chain joins TRBV30 to TRBJ1-2; D perhaps matches TRBD1 (5 bases). In germline, CDR1 is GTSNPN, CDR2 SVGIG (reference sequence). V lost 1 base, J lost 4 bases, and 7 bases lay in between. The CDR3 is made up of 12 amino acids. The CDR3 nucleotides read TGTGCCTGGAGTGCCGGGGGCTATGGCTACACCTTC. Amino acids: CAWSAGGYGYTF. Full variable domain (rest looked up from reference TRBV30 and TRBJ1-2): SQTIHQWPATLVQPVGSPLSLECTVEGTSNPNLYWYRQAAGRGLQLLFYSVGIGQISSEVPQNLSASRPQDRQFILSSKKLLLSDSGFYLCAWSAGGYGYTFGSGTRLTVV.

The V and J genes are TRBV9 and TRBJ1-1, with a tentative D call TRBD1 (5 bases). Deletions cut 3 bases from V and 1 base from J, with 13 bases between. CDR3 size: 15 residues. Germline loops: CDR1 SGDLS, CDR2 YYNGEE. The DNA of the CDR3 is TGTGCCAGCAGCGGCAGTCCAGGACAGAACACTGAAGCTTTCTTT. It is translated as CASSGSPGQNTEAFF.

This clonotype was recorded many times. V is TRBV20-1 and J is TRBJ2-7, with TRBD2 matching over 8 bases. CDR3 length: 13 residues. Germline V CDR1 and CDR2: DFQATT, SNEGSKA (reference sequence). The J segment lost 1 base and the V segment lost 4 bases, leaving 3 bases of the junction unmatched. The CDR3 nucleotides are TGCAGTGCTACAGCGGGGGATTCCTACGAGCAGTACTTC. Translating gives CSATAGDSYEQYF.

This clonotype was seen a few times. The chain links TRBV2 to TRBJ2-5; tentative D call: TRBD2 (5 bases). Germline CDR1 reads SNHLY; CDR2 reads FYNNEI. The V and J ends lost 4 bases and 4 bases respectively, with 19 bases between them. This CDR3 contains 16 residues. The CDR3 nucleotides are TGTGCCAGCAGTGTGGGAGACATCCCTCGAGGAGAGACCCAGTACTTC. It specifies CASSVGDIPRGETQYF.

At least ten counts were recorded for this clonotype. The chain is built from TRBV11-1 and TRBJ2-5, with 8 bases fitting TRBD1. V shed 2 bases, J shed 5 bases, and the junction held 7 bases outside the gene matches. The CDR3 contains 15 residues. In germline, CDR1 is SGHAT, CDR2 FQDESV (reference sequence). CDR3 nucleotides: TGTGCCAGCAGCTTACGCAGGGGGCCGCCGGAGACCCAGTACTTC. Its protein is CASSLRRGPPETQYF.

This clonotype was detected many times. The chain employs TRBV30 and TRBJ2-1; D call uncertain. CDR3 size: 14 residues. V gave up 3 bases and J gave up 6 bases, with 15 bases separating them. CDR1 is GTSNPN, CDR2 SVGIG, per germline (reference sequence). CDR3 region: CAWSDKGTGNEQFF. In DNA form, the CDR3 reads TGTGCCTGGAGCGACAAGGGCACGGGCAATGAGCAGTTCTTC.

The table lists this clonotype with a few counts. V gene TRBV5-1 combines with J gene TRBJ2-2, with 9 positions matching TRBD2. The trim removed 0 bases at V and 6 bases at J, leaving 9 bases unmatched. Germline CDR1 is SGHRS and CDR2 is YFSETQ. CDR3 length: 17 amino acids. CDR3 in amino acids: CASSLGSGSHSPGELFF. The CDR3 nucleotides are TGCGCCAGCAGCTTGGGTAGCGGGAGCCATTCGCCCGGGGAGCTGTTTTTT. Supplemented by reference TRBV5-1 and TRBJ2-2, the full variable domain reads KAGVTQTPRYLIKTRGQQVTLSCSPISGHRSVSWYQQTPGQGLQFLFEYFSETQRNKGNFPGRFSGRQFSNSRSEMNVSTLELGDSALYLCASSLGSGSHSPGELFFGEGSRLTVL.

The CDR3: CASVSGNSGELFF. Written as DNA, the CDR3 is TGTGCCAGCGTTAGCGGCAACTCCGGGGAGCTGTTTTTT. J is TRBJ2-2 and V is TRBV2, with a possible D match to TRBD2 (6 bases). V lost 8 bases to trimming and J lost 6 bases, with 13 bases between them. CDR1 and CDR2 (germline): SNHLY, FYNNEI. The CDR3 has 13 amino acids.

This clonotype was observed many times. The chain employs TRBV20-1 and TRBJ2-1; 13 bases are shared with TRBD2. This CDR3 has 18 amino acids. Germline V gene sequence: CDR1 DFQATT, CDR2 SNEGSKA (reference sequence). V trimming: 0 bases; J trimming: 8 bases; junction bases outside the gene matches: 13. CDR3 in DNA: TGCAGTGCTAGAGACCCAGAGCGGACTAGCGGGAGTATGGATGAGCAGTTCTTC. Amino acids: CSARDPERTSGSMDEQFF.

In this sample, this clonotype turned up many times. This chain connects TRBV3-1 to TRBJ2-1; 7 nucleotides align to TRBD2. There are 15 residues in the CDR3. J lost 3 bases, V lost 0 bases, and 2 bases had no gene match. Germline-derived CDR1 and CDR2 are LGHDT and YNNKEL (reference sequence). CDR3 coding DNA: TGTGCCAGCAGCCAAGATCTAGCGGACTACAATGAGCAGTTCTTC. Amino acid sequence: CASSQDLADYNEQFF.

This clonotype has ten or more counts. The chain couples TRBV11-2 to TRBJ2-2; 9 bases line up with TRBD2. V was pared by 5 bases and J by 2 bases, with 12 bases of the junction left unmatched. This CDR3 has 18 amino acids. The V gene's germline CDR1 is SGHAT and CDR2 FQNNGV. The CDR3 reads CASSPSLSGRLNTGELFF. Here the CDR3 DNA reads TGTGCCAGCAGCCCTAGCCTCAGCGGGAGGTTAAACACCGGGGAGCTGTTTTTT.

This clonotype occurred many times. The J gene is TRBJ2-2, the V gene TRBV12-3 or TRBV12-4, with 10 bases identical to TRBD2. Trimming cost V 4 bases and J 4 bases; bases outside gene matches: 12. This CDR3 is 18 amino acids long. CDR3 DNA sequence: TGTGCCAGCAGTTCCCCAAAAGCGGGAGGGCTTGTCACCGGGGAGCTGTTTTTT. This translates into CASSSPKAGGLVTGELFF.

This clonotype was recorded once. The chain has TRBV25-1 and TRBJ1-1, with TRBD1 as a possible D gene (5 bases). The V and J ends lost 4 bases and 6 bases respectively, with 18 bases between them. The germline CDR1 and CDR2 sequences are MGHDK and SYGVNS. The CDR3 consists of 15 residues. The CDR3 protein is CASSVYERGWPEAFF. The CDR3 DNA sequence: TGTGCCAGCAGTGTGTACGAGAGGGGTTGGCCTGAAGCTTTCTTT. Complete variable domain (other parts from reference TRBV25-1 and TRBJ1-1): EADIYQTPRYLVIGTGKKITLECSQTMGHDKMYWYQQDPGMELHLIHYSYGVNSTEKGDLSSESTVSRIRTEHFPLTLESARPSHTSQYLCASSVYERGWPEAFFGQGTRLTVV.

The V gene is TRBV5-1, the J gene TRBJ2-2, with 10 bases matching TRBD1. J was trimmed by 3 bases and V by 4 bases; bases with no gene match: 6. The CDR3 consists of 16 residues. Germline lookup yields CDR1 SGHRS and CDR2 YFSETQ. The CDR3 DNA follows: TGCGCCAGCAGCCCTGGGACAGGGGCCGACACCGGGGAGCTGTTTTTT. Its translation: CASSPGTGADTGELFF.

This clonotype was seen at least ten times. The chain has TRBV11-2 and TRBJ1-6; 8 nucleotides match TRBD1. CDR1 and CDR2 from the germline V gene are SGHAT and FQNNGV. The V segment lost 4 bases and the J segment 0 bases; nucleotides outside the gene matches: 11. CDR3 length equals 19 residues. CDR3 sequence: CASSYPRGQASSYNSPLHF. In DNA form, the CDR3 reads TGTGCCAGCAGCTACCCACGGGGACAGGCCAGCTCCTATAATTCACCCCTCCACTTT. Full variable domain (remainder filled in from reference TRBV11-2 and TRBJ1-6): EAGVAQSPRYKIIEKRQSVAFWCNPISGHATLYWYQQILGQGPKLLIQFQNNGVVDDSQLPKDRFSAERLKGVDSTLKIQPAKLEDSAVYLCASSYPRGQASSYNSPLHFGNGTRLTVT.

The table lists this clonotype with many counts. This chain connects TRBV2 to TRBJ2-5; D possibly matches TRBD1 or TRBD2 (5 bases each). Per the germline V gene, CDR1 is SNHLY and CDR2 is FYNNEI. With 6 bases removed from V and 2 bases from J, the gap between germline ends came to 16 bases. The CDR3 is made up of 15 amino acids. The CDR3 protein is CASSFRVPGQETQYF. The DNA for the CDR3 is TGTGCCAGCAGCTTCAGGGTACCGGGGCAAGAGACCCAGTACTTC.